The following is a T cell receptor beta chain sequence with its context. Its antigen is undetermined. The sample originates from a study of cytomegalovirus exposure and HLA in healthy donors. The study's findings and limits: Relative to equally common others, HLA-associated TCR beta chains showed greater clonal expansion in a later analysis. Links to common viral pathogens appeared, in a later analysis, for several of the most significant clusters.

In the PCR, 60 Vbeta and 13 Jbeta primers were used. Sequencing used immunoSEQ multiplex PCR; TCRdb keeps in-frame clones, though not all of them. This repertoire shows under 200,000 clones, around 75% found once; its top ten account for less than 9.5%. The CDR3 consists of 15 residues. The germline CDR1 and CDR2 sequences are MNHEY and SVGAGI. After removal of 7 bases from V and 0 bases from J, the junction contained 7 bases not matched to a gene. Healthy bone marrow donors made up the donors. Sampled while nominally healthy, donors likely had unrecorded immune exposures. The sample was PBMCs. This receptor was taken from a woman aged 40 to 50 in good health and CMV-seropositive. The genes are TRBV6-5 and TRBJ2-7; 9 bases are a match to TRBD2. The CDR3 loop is CASTERGAASYEQYF. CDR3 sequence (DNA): TGTGCCAGCACCGAGCGGGGGGCTGCCTCCTACGAGCAGTACTTC.